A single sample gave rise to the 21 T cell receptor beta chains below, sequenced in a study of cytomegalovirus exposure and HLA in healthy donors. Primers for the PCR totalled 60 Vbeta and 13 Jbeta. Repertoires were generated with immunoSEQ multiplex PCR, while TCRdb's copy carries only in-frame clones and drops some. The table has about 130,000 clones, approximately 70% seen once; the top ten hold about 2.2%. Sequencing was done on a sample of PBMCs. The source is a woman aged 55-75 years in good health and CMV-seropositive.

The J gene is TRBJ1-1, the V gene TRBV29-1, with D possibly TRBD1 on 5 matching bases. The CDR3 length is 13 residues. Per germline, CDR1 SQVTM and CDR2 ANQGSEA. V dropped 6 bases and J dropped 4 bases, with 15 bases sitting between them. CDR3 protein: CSVGRVLSTEAFF. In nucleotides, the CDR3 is TGCAGCGTAGGCAGGGTTTTAAGCACTGAAGCTTTCTTT.

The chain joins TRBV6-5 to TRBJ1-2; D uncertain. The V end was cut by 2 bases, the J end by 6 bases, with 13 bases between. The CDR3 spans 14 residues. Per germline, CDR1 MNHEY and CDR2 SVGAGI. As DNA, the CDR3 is TGTGCCAGCAGTTACGGGGAGGGTGGGGATGGCTACACCTTC. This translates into CASSYGEGGDGYTF.

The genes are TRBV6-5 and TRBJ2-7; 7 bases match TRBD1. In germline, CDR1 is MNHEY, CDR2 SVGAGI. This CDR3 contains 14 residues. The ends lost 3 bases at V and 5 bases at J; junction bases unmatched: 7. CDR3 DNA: TGTGCCAGCAGTTATAGGGGGCGCGTCGACGAGCAGTACTTC. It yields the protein CASSYRGRVDEQYF.

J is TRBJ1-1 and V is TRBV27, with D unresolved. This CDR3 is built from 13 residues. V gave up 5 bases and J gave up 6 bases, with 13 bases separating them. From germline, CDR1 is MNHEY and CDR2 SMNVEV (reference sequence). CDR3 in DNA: TGTGCCAGCAGTCCACAGATATTATCTGAAGCTTTCTTT. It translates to CASSPQILSEAFF.

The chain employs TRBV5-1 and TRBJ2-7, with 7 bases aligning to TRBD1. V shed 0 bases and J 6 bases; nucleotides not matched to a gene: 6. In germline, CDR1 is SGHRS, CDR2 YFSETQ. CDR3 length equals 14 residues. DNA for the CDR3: TGCGCCAGCAGCTTGGAAGGGGGCTCCGGCGAGCAGTACTTC. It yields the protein CASSLEGGSGEQYF.

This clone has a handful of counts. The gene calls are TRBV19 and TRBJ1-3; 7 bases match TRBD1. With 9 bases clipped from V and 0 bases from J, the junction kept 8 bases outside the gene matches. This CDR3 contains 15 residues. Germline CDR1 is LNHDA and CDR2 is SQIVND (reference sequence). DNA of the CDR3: TGTGCCAGCCCACAGGGGTCAGACTCTGGAAACACCATATATTTT. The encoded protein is CASPQGSDSGNTIYF.

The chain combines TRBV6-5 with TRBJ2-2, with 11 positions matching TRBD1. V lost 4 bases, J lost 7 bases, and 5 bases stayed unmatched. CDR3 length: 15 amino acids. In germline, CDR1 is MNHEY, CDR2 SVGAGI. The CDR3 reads CASSFGQGAGGELFF. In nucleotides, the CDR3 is TGTGCCAGCAGTTTTGGACAGGGGGCAGGCGGGGAGCTGTTTTTT.

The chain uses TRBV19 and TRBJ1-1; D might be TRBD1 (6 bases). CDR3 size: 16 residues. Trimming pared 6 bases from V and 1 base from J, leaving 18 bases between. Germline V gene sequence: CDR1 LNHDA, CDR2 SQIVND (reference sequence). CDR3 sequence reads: CASRPRDKTANTEAFF. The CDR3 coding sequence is TGTGCCAGTAGGCCCCGGGACAAGACCGCGAACACTGAAGCTTTCTTT.

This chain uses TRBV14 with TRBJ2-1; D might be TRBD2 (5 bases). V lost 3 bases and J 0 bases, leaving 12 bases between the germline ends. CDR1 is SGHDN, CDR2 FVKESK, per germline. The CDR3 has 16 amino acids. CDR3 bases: TGTGCCAGCAGCCACAGAGGACTTAGCTCCTACAATGAGCAGTTCTTC. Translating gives CASSHRGLSSYNEQFF.

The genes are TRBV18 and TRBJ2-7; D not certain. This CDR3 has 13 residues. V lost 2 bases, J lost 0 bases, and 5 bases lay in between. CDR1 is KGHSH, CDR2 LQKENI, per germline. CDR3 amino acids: CASSPSSSYEQYF. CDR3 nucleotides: TGTGCCAGCTCACCATCCAGCTCCTACGAGCAGTACTTC.

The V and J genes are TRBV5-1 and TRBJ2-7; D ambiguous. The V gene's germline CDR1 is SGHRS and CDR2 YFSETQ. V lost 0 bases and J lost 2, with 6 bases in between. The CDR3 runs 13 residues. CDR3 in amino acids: CASSLEQTYEQYF. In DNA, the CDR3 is TGCGCCAGCAGCTTGGAACAAACCTACGAGCAGTACTTC.

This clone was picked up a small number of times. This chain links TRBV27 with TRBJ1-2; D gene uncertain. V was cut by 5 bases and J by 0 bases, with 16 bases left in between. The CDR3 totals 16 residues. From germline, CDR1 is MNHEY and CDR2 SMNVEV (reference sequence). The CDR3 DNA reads TGTGCCAGCAGTCCTTCTCGAGGGCCGCCTAACTATGGCTACACCTTC. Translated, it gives CASSPSRGPPNYGYTF.

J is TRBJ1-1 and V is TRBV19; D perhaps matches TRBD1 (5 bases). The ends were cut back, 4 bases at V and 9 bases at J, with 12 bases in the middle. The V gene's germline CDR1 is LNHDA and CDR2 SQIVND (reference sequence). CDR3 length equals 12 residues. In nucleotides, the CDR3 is TGTGCCAGTAGTACACCCGGGACTCAAGCTTTCTTT. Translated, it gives CASSTPGTQAFF. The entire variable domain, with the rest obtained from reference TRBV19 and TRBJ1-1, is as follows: DGGITQSPKYLFRKEGQNVTLSCEQNLNHDAMYWYRQDPGQGLRLIYYSQIVNDFQKGDIAEGYSVSREKKESFPLTVTSAQKNPTAFYLCASSTPGTQAFFGQGTRLTVV.

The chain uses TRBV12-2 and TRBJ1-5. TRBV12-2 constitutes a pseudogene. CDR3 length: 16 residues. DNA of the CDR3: TGTGCAAGTCGCTTAGTCCCAGCGTATAGCAATCAGCCCCAGCATTTT. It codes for CASRLVPAYSNQPQHF.

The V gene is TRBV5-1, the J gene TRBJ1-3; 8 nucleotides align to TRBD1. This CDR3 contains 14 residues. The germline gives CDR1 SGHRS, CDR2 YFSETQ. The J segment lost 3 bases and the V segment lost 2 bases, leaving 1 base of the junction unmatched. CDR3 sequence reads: CASSLGTGGNTIYF. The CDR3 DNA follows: TGCGCCAGCAGCTTAGGGACAGGTGGAAACACCATATATTTT.

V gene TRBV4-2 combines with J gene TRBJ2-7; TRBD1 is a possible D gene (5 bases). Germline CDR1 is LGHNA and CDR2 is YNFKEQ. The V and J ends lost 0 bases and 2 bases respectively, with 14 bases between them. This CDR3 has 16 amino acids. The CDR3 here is CASSQEWRQSTYEQYF. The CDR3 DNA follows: TGTGCCAGCAGCCAAGAATGGAGACAGTCCACCTACGAGCAGTACTTC.

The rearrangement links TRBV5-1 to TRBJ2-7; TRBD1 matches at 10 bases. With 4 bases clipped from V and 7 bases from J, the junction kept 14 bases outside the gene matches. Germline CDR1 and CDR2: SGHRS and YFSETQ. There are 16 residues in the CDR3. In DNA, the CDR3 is TGCGCCAGCAGCCTATTGGACAGGGGGGATACCTTGGAGCAGTACTTC. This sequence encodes CASSLLDRGDTLEQYF.

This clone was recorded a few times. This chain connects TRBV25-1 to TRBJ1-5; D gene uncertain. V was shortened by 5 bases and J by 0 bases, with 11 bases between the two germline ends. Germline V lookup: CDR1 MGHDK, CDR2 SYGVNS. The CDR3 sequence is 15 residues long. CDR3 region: CASSNTGDSNQPQHF. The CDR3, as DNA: TGTGCCAGCAGTAATACGGGTGATAGCAATCAGCCCCAGCATTTT.

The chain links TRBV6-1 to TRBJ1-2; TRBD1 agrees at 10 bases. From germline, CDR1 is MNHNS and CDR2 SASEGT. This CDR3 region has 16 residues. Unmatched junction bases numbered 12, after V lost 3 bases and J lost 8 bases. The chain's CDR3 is CASSDHYSGTGEGYTF. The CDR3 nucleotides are TGTGCCAGCAGTGATCACTATTCGGGGACAGGGGAGGGCTACACCTTC.

The DNA of the CDR3 is TGCGCCAGCAGCCCCAGGAGTTCAGGGGGCACCGGGGAGCTGTTTTTT. Protein sequence: CASSPRSSGGTGELFF. The gene calls are TRBV5-1 and TRBJ2-2, with 7 bases matching TRBD1. Trimming removed 4 bases from V and 4 bases from J; junction bases left unmatched: 10. This CDR3 is 16 amino acids long. The germline V gene encodes CDR1 SGHRS and CDR2 YFSETQ. Complete variable domain (other parts from reference TRBV5-1 and TRBJ2-2): KAGVTQTPRYLIKTRGQQVTLSCSPISGHRSVSWYQQTPGQGLQFLFEYFSETQRNKGNFPGRFSGRQFSNSRSEMNVSTLELGDSALYLCASSPRSSGGTGELFFGEGSRLTVL.

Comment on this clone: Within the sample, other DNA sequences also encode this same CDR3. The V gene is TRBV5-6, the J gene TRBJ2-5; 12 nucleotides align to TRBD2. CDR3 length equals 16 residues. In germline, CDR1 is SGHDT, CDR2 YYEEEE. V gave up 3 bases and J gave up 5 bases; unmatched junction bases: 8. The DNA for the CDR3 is TGTGCCAGCAGCTCCCGACTAGCGGGAGCCCCGGAGACCCAGTACTTC. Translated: CASSSRLAGAPETQYF.